The rows below give T cell receptor gamma chains drawn from one sample of a study of gamma-delta chains in newborns, infants, children. TCRdb called clones from the reads again using CATT. The sample has about 1,100 gamma-chain clones, about 1.9% seen once. The specimen sequenced was blood. The receptors stem from a child who was a newborn, infant or young child, either healthy, febrile or measles-vaccinated (not recorded which). Each CDR3 is given with its conserved first and last residue. Expanded clones are given a class, and other clones once, few, many or no size at all.

v_call: TRGV9
j_call: TRGJP
cdr3_length: 19
clone_size: NA
cdr3_nt: TGTGCCTTGTGGGAGGTGCGCCCGCCCAGGGTGTTGGGCAAAAAAATCAAGGTATTT
cdr3_aa: CALWEVRPPRVLGKKIKVF

v_call: TRGV9
j_call: TRGJ1/TRGJ2
cdr3_length: 16
clone_size: few
cdr3_nt: TGTGCCTTGTGGGAGGAGAGTGAATGGTTGCCCCCTAAGAAACTCTTT
cdr3_aa: CALWEESEWLPPKKLF

v_call: TRGV9
j_call: TRGJP
cdr3_length: 16
clone_size: large
cdr3_nt: TGTGCCTTGTGGGAGGGTCAAGAGTTGGGCAAAAAAATCAAGGTATTT
cdr3_aa: CALWEGQELGKKIKVF

v_call: TRGV9
j_call: TRGJP
cdr3_length: 18
clone_size: large
cdr3_nt: TGTGCCTTGTGGGAGCCACCAGCTCAAGAGTTGGGCAAAAAAATCAAGGTATTT
cdr3_aa: CALWEPPAQELGKKIKVF

v_call: TRGV9
j_call: TRGJP
cdr3_length: 19
clone_size: few
cdr3_nt: TGTGCCTTGTGGGAGGTGAGCTCAATTCAAGAGTTGGGCAAAAAAATCAAGGTATTT
cdr3_aa: CALWEVSSIQELGKKIKVF

v_call: TRGV5
j_call: TRGJ1/TRGJ2
cdr3_length: 14
clone_size: NA
cdr3_nt: TGTGCCACCTGGGCCAGCGATCATTATTATAAGAAACTCTTT
cdr3_aa: CATWASDHYYKKLF

v_call: TRGV9
j_call: TRGJP
cdr3_length: 17
clone_size: medium-sized
cdr3_nt: TGTGCCTTGTGGGAGGTGGAAGAAGAGTTGGGCAAAAAAATCAAGGTATTT
cdr3_aa: CALWEVEEELGKKIKVF

v_call: TRGV9
j_call: TRGJP
cdr3_length: 17
clone_size: large
cdr3_nt: TGTGCCTTGTGGGAGGTGCGTAGAGAGTTGGGCAAAAAAATCAAGGTATTT
cdr3_aa: CALWEVRRELGKKIKVF

v_call: TRGV9
j_call: TRGJP1
cdr3_length: 13
clone_size: medium-sized
cdr3_nt: TGTGCCTTGTGGGAGGGCACTGGTTGGTTCAAGATATTT
cdr3_aa: CALWEGTGWFKIF

v_call: TRGV9
j_call: TRGJP
cdr3_length: 19
clone_size: few
cdr3_nt: TGTGCCTTGTGGGAGGTGCGGCCCTCGCAAGAGTTGGGCAAAAAGATCAAGGTATTT
cdr3_aa: CALWEVRPSQELGKKIKVF

v_call: TRGV2
j_call: TRGJ1/TRGJ2
cdr3_length: 13
clone_size: large
cdr3_nt: TGTGCCACCTGGGACGGGCGTTATTATAAGAAACTCTTT
cdr3_aa: CATWDGRYYKKLF

v_call: TRGV9
j_call: TRGJP
cdr3_length: 16
clone_size: medium-sized
cdr3_nt: TGTGCCTTGTGGGAGACAGGGGAGTTGGGCAAAAAAATCAAGGTATTT
cdr3_aa: CALWETGELGKKIKVF

v_call: TRGV9
j_call: TRGJP1
cdr3_length: 15
clone_size: NA
cdr3_nt: TGTGCCTTGTGGGAGGCCTATGGCACTGGTTGGTTCAAGATATTT
cdr3_aa: CALWEAYGTGWFKIF

v_call: TRGV9
j_call: TRGJP
cdr3_length: 17
clone_size: NA
cdr3_nt: TGTGCCTTGTGGGAGGTGTCGGAAGAGTTGGGCAAAAAAATCAAGGTATTT
cdr3_aa: CALWEVSEELGKKIKVF

v_call: TRGV9
j_call: TRGJP1
cdr3_length: 14
clone_size: few
cdr3_nt: TGTGCCTTGTGGGAGGCCTTCACTGGTTGGTTCAAGATATTT
cdr3_aa: CALWEAFTGWFKIF

v_call: TRGV5
j_call: TRGJ1/TRGJ2
cdr3_length: 10
clone_size: few
cdr3_nt: TGTGCCACCTGGGACAGCTCGAAAGTCTTT
cdr3_aa: CATWDSSKVF

v_call: TRGV3
j_call: TRGJ1/TRGJ2
cdr3_length: 12
clone_size: large
cdr3_nt: TGTGCCACCTGGGACAGGCGGTATAAGAAACTCTTT
cdr3_aa: CATWDRRYKKLF

v_call: TRGV9
j_call: TRGJP
cdr3_length: 17
clone_size: few
cdr3_nt: TGTGCCTTGTGGGAGCTAACCCGAGAGTTGGGCAAAAAAATCAAGGTATTT
cdr3_aa: CALWELTRELGKKIKVF

v_call: TRGV3
j_call: TRGJ1/TRGJ2
cdr3_length: 11
clone_size: large
cdr3_nt: TGTGCCACCTGGGACAGGCTGGGGAAACTCTTT
cdr3_aa: CATWDRLGKLF

v_call: TRGV9
j_call: TRGJ1/TRGJ2
cdr3_length: 13
clone_size: few
cdr3_nt: TGTGCCTTGTGGGAGGTGACCCCGTATAAGAAACTCTTT
cdr3_aa: CALWEVTPYKKLF

v_call: TRGV9
j_call: TRGJP
cdr3_length: 19
clone_size: NA
cdr3_nt: TGTGCCTTGTGGGAGGTGCGCAGGGTTGGAGAGTTGGGCAAAAAAATCAAGGTATTT
cdr3_aa: CALWEVRRVGELGKKIKVF

v_call: TRGV9
j_call: TRGJP
cdr3_length: 17
clone_size: NA
cdr3_nt: TGTGCCTTGTGGGAGGTGCAGGAAGAGTTGGGCAAAAAAATCAAGGTATTT
cdr3_aa: CALWEVQEELGKKIKVF

v_call: TRGV5
j_call: TRGJP2
cdr3_length: 10
clone_size: large
cdr3_nt: TGTGCCACCTGGGTTGGGGTCAAGACGTTT
cdr3_aa: CATWVGVKTF

v_call: TRGV9
j_call: TRGJP
cdr3_length: 19
clone_size: NA
cdr3_nt: TGTGCCTTGTGGGAGGTGCGTATCCCTCGAGAGTTGGGCAAAAAAATCAAGGTATTT
cdr3_aa: CALWEVRIPRELGKKIKVF

v_call: TRGV2
j_call: TRGJP2
cdr3_length: 14
clone_size: NA
cdr3_nt: TGTGCCACCTGGGACGGAATAGAGGGTTGGATCAAGACGTTT
cdr3_aa: CATWDGIEGWIKTF

v_call: TRGV9
j_call: TRGJP
cdr3_length: 17
clone_size: few
cdr3_nt: TGTGCCTTGTGGGAGGTGCACGGAGAGTTGGGCAAAAAAATCAAGGTATTT
cdr3_aa: CALWEVHGELGKKIKVF

v_call: TRGV9
j_call: TRGJP
cdr3_length: 16
clone_size: few
cdr3_nt: TGTGCCTTGTGGGAGAATCAAGGGTTGGGCAAAAAAATCAAGGTATTT
cdr3_aa: CALWENQGLGKKIKVF

v_call: TRGV9
j_call: TRGJP
cdr3_length: 16
clone_size: medium-sized
cdr3_nt: TGTGCCTTGTGGGAGATCAGTGAGTTGGGCAAAAAAATCAAGGTATTT
cdr3_aa: CALWEISELGKKIKVF